The 12 T cell receptor beta chains presented below share a single source sample, sequenced in a study of type 1 regulatory T cells. TCRdb reanalysed the reads using MiXCR and keeps one entry per CDR3 protein. Among roughly 20,000 distinct CDR3 sequences listed, more than 8.5% were seen once. Sequencing was performed on CD4+ T cells, either the whole sample or a sorted fraction (not recorded which). Receptor source: a human donor in good health.

There are many counts of this clonotype. The chain couples TRBV6-4 to TRBJ2-5; the D is unclear. The V and J ends lost 6 bases and 5 bases respectively, with 10 bases between them. Per the germline V gene, CDR1 is MRHNA and CDR2 is SNTAGT. The CDR3 loop spans 12 amino acids. The CDR3, as DNA: TGTGCCAGCAGGCACCTGGGCGAGACCCAGTACTTC. Translating it yields CASRHLGETQYF.

This clonotype was detected many times. The chain recombines TRBV7-8 with TRBJ1-5, with 9 positions matching TRBD1. There are 17 residues in the CDR3. Germline V gene lookup returns CDR1 SGHVS and CDR2 FQNEAQ. Losses at the gene ends were 0 bases for V and 6 bases for J; bases not matched to a gene: 9. In nucleotides, the CDR3 is TGTGCCAGCAGCTTAGCGAGGGGGACAGGGAAGGGTCAGCCCCAGCATTTT. Translating gives CASSLARGTGKGQPQHF.

The rearrangement uses TRBV10-3 and TRBJ2-5; D remains unclear. Germline loops: CDR1 ENHRY, CDR2 SYGVKD. The ends were cut back, 2 bases at V and 5 bases at J, with 6 bases in the middle. CDR3 length equals 12 residues. The CDR3 DNA follows: TGTGCCATCAGTGAGATTGATGAGACCCAGTACTTC. Amino acids: CAISEIDETQYF.

Within the sample, this clonotype is medium-sized. V and J are TRBV12-3 or TRBV12-4 and TRBJ2-1; weak D call: TRBD2 (6 bases). V shed 8 bases and J shed 8 bases, with 16 bases lying between them. The CDR3 sequence is 13 residues long. CDR3 residues: CASRRRERDEQFF. The CDR3 DNA follows: TGTGCCAGCCGAAGGCGGGAAAGGGATGAGCAGTTCTTC.

The chain uses TRBV18 and TRBJ2-7; no reliable D call. The germline gives CDR1 KGHSH, CDR2 LQKENI. V was shortened by 5 bases and J by 3 bases, with 11 bases between the two germline ends. This CDR3 region has 13 residues. Written as DNA, the CDR3 is TGTGCCAGCTCATCCCAGGTGAACTACGAGCAGTACTTC. Amino acid sequence: CASSSQVNYEQYF.

This clonotype was counted a single time. It may be a read error: a sequence one base away is much more abundant. The V gene is TRBV20-1, the J gene TRBJ2-7, with 7 bases that match TRBD2. CDR3 length equals 14 residues. From germline, CDR1 is DFQATT and CDR2 SNEGSKA (reference sequence). The V gene end was trimmed by 1 base and the J gene end by 7 bases; junction bases not matched to a gene: 10. In DNA, the CDR3 is TGCAGTGCTAGAGTGGCTAGCGGAGGGTTGGAGCAGTACTTC. Translated, it gives CSARVASGGLEQYF.

This clonotype is medium-sized within its sample. This rearrangement joins TRBV12-3 or TRBV12-4 to TRBJ2-6; D not resolved. With 5 bases removed from V and 0 bases from J, the gap between germline ends came to 5 bases. The CDR3 sequence is 14 residues long. This chain's CDR3 is CASSQNSGANVLTF. The DNA of the CDR3 is TGTGCCAGCAGTCAGAACTCTGGGGCCAACGTCCTGACTTTC.

This clonotype was counted at least ten times. The rearrangement joins TRBV18 to TRBJ2-1; 12 bases fit TRBD2. CDR3 length: 17 amino acids. V lost 2 bases to trimming and J lost 2 bases; unmatched junction nucleotides: 4. Germline assignment: CDR1 KGHSH and CDR2 LQKENI. The CDR3 coding sequence is TGTGCCAGCTCACCAGAACTAGCGGGAGGTACCTACAATGAGCAGTTCTTC. Residues: CASSPELAGGTYNEQFF.

There are a few counts of this clonotype. The chain has TRBV12-3 or TRBV12-4 and TRBJ2-7; a weak D match, TRBD1 (5 bases). V was shortened by 1 base and J by 4 bases, with 14 bases between the two germline ends. This CDR3 is built from 15 residues. The CDR3, as DNA: TGTGCCAGCAGTTTAGTTCCCCCCGACAGTTACGAGCAGTACTTC. As protein: CASSLVPPDSYEQYF.

This clonotype has ten or more counts. The chain carries TRBV5-1 and TRBJ2-5, with a weak D call TRBD2 (5 bases). The CDR3 sequence is 13 residues long. Germline CDR1 SGHRS, CDR2 YFSETQ. V was clipped by 3 bases and J by 3 bases, with 9 bases between them. CDR3 protein: CASSWNGEETQYF. The CDR3 nucleotides read TGCGCCAGCAGCTGGAACGGGGAAGAGACCCAGTACTTC.

At least ten counts were recorded for this clonotype. The chain is built from TRBV5-1 and TRBJ2-7, with 7 bases that match TRBD2. Per germline, CDR1 SGHRS and CDR2 YFSETQ. The CDR3 contains 14 residues. With V trimmed by 3 bases and J by 5 bases, 8 bases remained unmatched. The chain's CDR3 is CASSSGRGGDEQYF. The CDR3 nucleotides are TGCGCCAGCAGCTCTGGGAGGGGCGGCGACGAGCAGTACTTC.

This clonotype was found many times. The J gene is TRBJ1-2, the V gene TRBV6-5; D call uncertain. The CDR3 runs to 12 residues. Trimming shortened V by 6 bases and J by 2 bases, and 7 bases separated the two germline ends. CDR1 is MNHEY, CDR2 SVGAGI, per germline. DNA of the CDR3: TGTGCCAGCAGCGGACCCAACTATGGCTACACCTTC. Translation gives CASSGPNYGYTF.